This T cell receptor beta chain was captured by sequencing in a study of blood T cell repertoires in COVID-19. Looking at the study overall: The samples span acute and convalescent COVID-19 from the United States, Italy and Spain. From T cells, B-cell-depleted T cells, or PBMCs came the material, which was cDNA or gDNA.

Per the study methods: Estimates of nucleated cell counts were drawn from the amplification of reference gene primers. Repertoires were generated with immunoSEQ multiplex PCR, while TCRdb's copy carries only in-frame clones and drops some. From that table come the V and J calls and clone size; the DNA was used to work out D and trimming. The sample holds about 240,000 clones, over 80% seen once. The sample holds one count of this clone. The CDR3 runs to 17 residues. Germline V gene data show CDR1 as MGHRA and CDR2 as YSYEKL. V trimming: 3 bases; J trimming: 2 bases; junction bases outside the gene matches: 11.

Sample: peripheral blood. The sequence was obtained from a human donor in a cohort sampled during active COVID-19. The chain links TRBV4-1 to TRBJ2-3, with 7 bases fitting TRBD1. CDR3 amino acids: CASSHNYGQAITDTQYF. CDR3 DNA: TGCGCCAGCAGCCACAACTACGGACAGGCGATCACAGATACGCAGTATTTT.